The sequence of this T cell receptor (beta chain) was determined in a study of T cell responses to AZD1222 COVID-19 vaccine. The study's findings and limits: Repertoire samples came only from after the peak T cell response. Baseline testing showed seropositivity in only six AZD1222 recipients. A rise in Spike-specific TCR breadth and depth followed two AZD1222 doses. White British donors predominated, females outnumbered males, and clonal diversity was possibly underestimated.

As for this clone: The target antigen is unknown.

Some clones are missing from TCRdb's copy, which holds only in-frame ones; the method was immunoSEQ multiplex PCR. The data hold some 180,000 clones, with just over 90% observed a single time. This TCR was recovered from an adult who received the MenACWY meningococcal vaccine as a control. The sequencing here drew on peripheral blood, taken 28 days after the second dose of the MenACWY control vaccine.

The CDR3 spells CASGLPGLAGENIQYF. DNA of the CDR3: TGTGCTAGTGGTTTACCGGGACTAGCGGGGGAAAACATTCAGTACTTC. The chain joins TRBV12-5 to TRBJ2-4; 14 bases align to TRBD2. Germline V gene data show CDR1 as LGHNT and CDR2 as FRNRAP. The junction had 3 bases not matched to a gene; V was cut back by 3 bases and J by 5 bases. This CDR3 spans 16 amino acids. The variable domain in full, completed from reference TRBV12-5 and TRBJ2-4, reads DARVTQTPRHKVTEMGQEVTMRCQPILGHNTVFWYRQTMMQGLELLAYFRNRAPLDDSGMPKDRFSAEMPDATLATLKIQPSEPRDSAVYFCASGLPGLAGENIQYFGAGTRLSVL.